This record looks at one T cell receptor (beta chain) sequence and its context. Original processing notes: Amplification of reference gene primers was used by the study to estimate nucleated cell counts. Assay: immunoSEQ multiplex PCR; the TCRdb copy retains only in-frame clones and omits some. The V and J calls and clone size are taken from that table; D and trimming were inferred from the DNA. This table holds over 60,000 clones, more than 80% found once. The CDR3 is made up of 17 amino acids. Germline CDR1 SGHDT, CDR2 YYEEEE. Trimming shortened V by 1 base and J by 0 bases, and 14 bases separated the two germline ends. The data were obtained in a study of blood T cell repertoires in COVID-19. On the study more broadly: Collection of acute and convalescent COVID-19 samples took place in the United States, Italy and Spain. The cDNA or gDNA used as material had been derived from T cells, B-cell-depleted T cells, or PBMCs.

The receptor comes from a woman aged 80 or older with active or convalescent COVID-19. The chain couples TRBV5-6 to TRBJ1-5; D might be TRBD1 (6 bases). The sequenced material came from peripheral blood. CDR3 amino acids: CASSLLGDTYSNQPQHF. Here the CDR3 DNA reads TGTGCCAGCAGCTTGTTGGGGGACACCTATAGCAATCAGCCCCAGCATTTT.